These 19 T cell receptor beta chains came from one sample sequenced in a study of chemoradiotherapy in HPV16-positive cancers. Using immunoSEQ multiplex PCR, the repertoire was profiled, and TCRdb retains in-frame clones only, with some absent. The sample lists 40,000 to 60,000 clones, roughly nine tenths occurring once. The source was blood, collected from a patient who underwent chemoradiotherapy. Source of these receptors: a human donor with HPV-associated anogenital cancer.

The chain couples TRBV19 to TRBJ1-2; 12 bases line up with TRBD1. The CDR3 is made up of 14 amino acids. The V gene end was trimmed by 5 bases and the J gene end by 7 bases; junction bases not matched to a gene: 5. CDR1 LNHDA and CDR2 SQIVND come from the germline V gene (reference sequence). The CDR3 region is CASSFRDRGPGYTF. The CDR3 DNA follows: TGTGCCAGTAGTTTCCGGGACAGGGGGCCTGGCTACACCTTC.

V is TRBV9 and J is TRBJ1-4, with a tentative D call TRBD1 (6 bases). V lost 0 bases to trimming and J lost 8 bases, with 11 bases between them. The germline gives CDR1 SGDLS, CDR2 YYNGEE. The CDR3 extends over 14 amino acids. The CDR3 nucleotides read TGTGCCAGCAGCGTAGCAGGGGCGGGAGAAAAACTGTTTTTT. It yields the protein CASSVAGAGEKLFF. The whole variable domain, filled in from reference TRBV9 and TRBJ1-4, reads DSGVTQTPKHLITATGQRVTLRCSPRSGDLSVYWYQQSLDQGLQFLIQYYNGEERAKGNILERFSAQQFPDLHSELNLSSLELGDSALYFCASSVAGAGEKLFFGSGTQLSVL.

This sequence joins TRBV6-5 and TRBJ2-3, with 7 bases aligning to TRBD2. The CDR3 runs 15 residues. Germline CDR1 reads MNHEY; CDR2 reads SVGAGI. Trimming removed 6 bases from V and 4 bases from J; junction bases left unmatched: 10. The CDR3 bases are TGTGCCAGCAGCAGACTAGCTTATGGGGCAGATACGCAGTATTTT. Translation gives CASSRLAYGADTQYF.

This chain joins TRBV19 and TRBJ2-1, with 10 positions matching TRBD1. The CDR3 is 13 residues long. Unmatched junction bases numbered 6, after V lost 6 bases and J lost 10 bases. In germline, CDR1 is LNHDA, CDR2 SQIVND (reference sequence). As DNA, the CDR3 is TGTGCCAGTAGCCCGACAGGGGGCCGAGAGCAGTTCTTC. This encodes CASSPTGGREQFF.

This chain connects TRBV7-3 to TRBJ2-2; D ambiguous. The CDR3 spans 14 residues. From germline, CDR1 is SGHTA and CDR2 FQGTGA. V lost 6 bases to trimming and J lost 0 bases, with 8 bases between them. Here the CDR3 reads CASRRSPNTGELFF. The CDR3 nucleotides read TGTGCCAGCAGGAGGAGCCCGAACACCGGGGAGCTGTTTTTT.

The chain couples TRBV9 to TRBJ2-3; the D is unclear. The CDR3 is 14 amino acids. Germline V CDR1 and CDR2: SGDLS, YYNGEE. V dropped 0 bases and J dropped 7 bases, with 12 bases sitting between them. The CDR3 protein is CASSVESDRNTQYF. Written as DNA, the CDR3 is TGTGCCAGCAGCGTAGAAAGCGACCGTAATACGCAGTATTTT.

The V gene is TRBV13, the J gene TRBJ2-1; 8 bases are shared with TRBD1. The CDR3 has 16 amino acids. Trimming took 4 bases from V and 4 from J; bases not matched to a gene: 9. Germline assignment: CDR1 PRHDT and CDR2 FYEKMQ (reference sequence). The CDR3 nucleotides are TGTGCCAGCAGCTGGCGACAACAGGGGGGTTACAATGAGCAGTTCTTC. This gives the protein CASSWRQQGGYNEQFF.

The chain couples TRBV7-2 to TRBJ2-2; TRBD1 or TRBD2 may be the D gene (5 bases each). Germline values: CDR1 SGHTA, CDR2 FQGNSA. The CDR3 is 14 amino acids. Trimming cost V 3 bases and J 5 bases, with 10 bases left between them. The CDR3 DNA sequence: TGTGCCAGCAGCTTGGGGTGGGGGACCGGGGAGCTGTTTTTT. Translating it yields CASSLGWGTGELFF.

This chain connects TRBV6-5 to TRBJ2-2, with D unresolved. Per the germline V gene, CDR1 is MNHEY and CDR2 is SVGAGI. V was trimmed by 8 bases and J by 3 bases, leaving 7 bases between them. The CDR3 has 12 amino acids. CDR3 loop: CASEKDTGELFF. CDR3 bases: TGTGCCAGCGAGAAAGACACCGGGGAGCTGTTTTTT.

The chain couples TRBV4-3 to TRBJ2-7; 7 bases are shared with TRBD2. CDR3 size: 14 residues. CDR1 and CDR2 from the germline V gene are LGHNA and YSLEER. J gave up 7 bases and V 1 base, and 7 bases lay outside the gene matches. The CDR3 is CASSQGTRGGEQYF. CDR3 nucleotide sequence: TGCGCCAGCAGCCAAGGGACTAGAGGCGGGGAGCAGTACTTC.

The rearrangement links TRBV18 to TRBJ2-3; 12 nucleotides align to TRBD2. V dropped 9 bases and J dropped 2; count of bases not matched to a gene: 6. Per the germline V gene, CDR1 is KGHSH and CDR2 is LQKENI. The CDR3 is 15 amino acids. The CDR3 is CASSGTSGFTDTQYF. The DNA for the CDR3 is TGTGCCAGTTCCGGGACTAGCGGGTTCACAGATACGCAGTATTTT.

In this sample, this clone turned up once. V gene TRBV6-7 combines with J gene TRBJ2-3; 16 bases are a match to TRBD2. TRBV6-7 is an open reading frame, and its role is uncertain. The CDR3 has 21 amino acids. V dropped 11 bases and J dropped 0; count of bases not matched to a gene: 20. The CDR3 coding sequence is TGTGCCGCAAACGTCACCGGGACTAGCGGGAGGGCCGGATTTAGCACAGATACGCAGTATTTT. Amino acids: CAANVTGTSGRAGFSTDTQYF.

This chain connects TRBV20-1 to TRBJ2-7; no clear D gene. The CDR3 spans 11 residues. Trimming removed 3 bases at V and 3 bases at J, with 6 bases between. Germline lookup yields CDR1 DFQATT and CDR2 SNEGSKA (reference sequence). The DNA of the CDR3 is TGCAGTGCTAGCTCCAGCTACGAGCAGTACTTC. Encoded protein: CSASSSYEQYF.

The chain recombines TRBV4-1 with TRBJ2-4; no clear D gene. With 1 base removed from V and 6 bases from J, the gap between germline ends came to 13 bases. Germline loops: CDR1 MGHRA, CDR2 YSYEKL. There are 15 residues in the CDR3. CDR3 nucleotides: TGCGCCAGCAGCCAAGGTTCCGGGCCTCGAAACATTCAGTACTTC. It specifies CASSQGSGPRNIQYF.

This chain joins TRBV2 and TRBJ2-1; 14 nucleotides match TRBD2. J gave up 9 bases and V 7 bases, and 8 bases lay outside the gene matches. Germline V gene lookup returns CDR1 SNHLY and CDR2 FYNNEI. The CDR3 length is 15 residues. The CDR3 bases are TGTGCCAGCACCATGACTAGCGGGGGGGCCGGTGAGCAGTTCTTC. This sequence encodes CASTMTSGGAGEQFF.

The chain links TRBV5-4 to TRBJ2-7; D unresolved. The V and J ends lost 0 bases and 4 bases respectively, with 11 bases between them. The CDR3 has 14 residues. The germline gives CDR1 SGHNT, CDR2 YYREEE (reference sequence). Here the CDR3 reads CASSLDPGHYEQYF. CDR3 bases: TGTGCCAGCAGCTTGGACCCCGGCCATTACGAGCAGTACTTC.

The V and J genes are TRBV19 and TRBJ2-1; 7 nucleotides line up with TRBD1. The V gene end was trimmed by 9 bases and the J gene end by 10 bases; junction bases not matched to a gene: 9. This CDR3 contains 12 residues. Germline CDR1 reads LNHDA; CDR2 reads SQIVND (reference sequence). As DNA, the CDR3 is TGTGCCAGCCGAAAACAGGGGTGGGAGCAGTTCTTC. Translated: CASRKQGWEQFF.

This clone came up a few times. Other DNA sequences from this sample encode an identical CDR3 as well. The genes are TRBV6-5 and TRBJ2-5; 8 bases are a match to TRBD2. The CDR3 runs to 13 residues. J was trimmed by 4 bases and V by 5 bases; bases with no gene match: 3. CDR1 MNHEY and CDR2 SVGAGI come from the germline V gene. The CDR3 is CASSRSGRETQYF. The CDR3 DNA sequence: TGTGCCAGCAGTAGAAGCGGGAGAGAGACCCAGTACTTC.

This chain connects TRBV2 to TRBJ2-3; TRBD2 matches at 8 bases. CDR3 length: 15 amino acids. CDR1 is SNHLY and CDR2 is FYNNEI in the germline V gene. Germline trimming cut 5 bases from V and 1 base from J; bases unmatched to any gene: 5. CDR3 sequence reads: CASSFGGVGTDTQYF. Here the CDR3 DNA reads TGTGCCAGCAGTTTCGGGGGGGTGGGCACAGATACGCAGTATTTT.